The rows below give T cell receptor beta chains drawn from one sample of a study of blood T cell repertoires in COVID-19. The protocol was immunoSEQ multiplex PCR, while the TCRdb copy is restricted to in-frame clones and leaves out a portion. The sample shows 200,000 to 250,000 clones, roughly 85% of them seen only once. Sequenced material: PBMCs or T cells enriched from blood (not recorded which). These receptors were collected from a woman aged 40 to 50 who had been exposed to COVID-19. CDR3s include the opening cysteine and the closing phenylalanine or tryptophan. The order of the fields is J gene, D gene, V gene, clone size, CDR3 protein, CDR3 DNA. The D gene is left open where the match is weak. The size entry is marked missing in some rows and otherwise reads once, few, many or a size class.

j_call: TRBJ2-6
d_call: TRBD1
v_call: TRBV25-1
clone_size: .
cdr3_aa: CASEGTGGPGANVLTF
cdr3_nt: TGTGCCAGCGAAGGGACAGGGGGTCCCGGGGCCAACGTCCTGACTTTC

j_call: TRBJ1-1
d_call: .
v_call: TRBV19
clone_size: .
cdr3_aa: CASSFRNTEAFF
cdr3_nt: TGTGCCAGTAGTTTCAGGAACACTGAAGCTTTCTTT

j_call: TRBJ2-3
d_call: TRBD2
v_call: TRBV4-1
clone_size: .
cdr3_aa: CASRPGLAGGSGTDTQYF
cdr3_nt: TGCGCCAGCAGACCTGGACTAGCGGGGGGGTCTGGCACAGATACGCAGTATTTT

j_call: TRBJ1-6
d_call: .
v_call: TRBV14
clone_size: .
cdr3_aa: CASSPIRSSYNSPLHF
cdr3_nt: TGTGCCAGCAGCCCAATCCGGAGCTCCTATAATTCACCCCTCCACTTT

j_call: TRBJ1-4
d_call: .
v_call: TRBV4-2
clone_size: few
cdr3_aa: CASSQDVGQNEKLFF
cdr3_nt: TGTGCCAGCAGCCAAGATGTGGGGCAGAATGAAAAACTGTTTTTT

j_call: TRBJ1-6
d_call: .
v_call: TRBV6-4
clone_size: .
cdr3_aa: CASSDSPNSPLHF
cdr3_nt: TGTGCCAGCAGTGACTCCCCGAATTCACCCCTCCACTTT

j_call: TRBJ2-7
d_call: TRBD2
v_call: TRBV24-1
clone_size: .
cdr3_aa: CATSLTSGGHYEQYF
cdr3_nt: TGTGCCACCAGCTTGACTAGCGGGGGGCACTACGAGCAGTACTTC

j_call: TRBJ2-1
d_call: TRBD1
v_call: TRBV10-3
clone_size: .
cdr3_aa: CAISKQGAGEQFF
cdr3_nt: TGTGCCATCAGTAAACAGGGGGCCGGTGAGCAGTTCTTC

j_call: TRBJ2-5
d_call: TRBD2
v_call: TRBV7-3
clone_size: .
cdr3_aa: CASSAGGGSGQETQYF
cdr3_nt: TGTGCCAGCAGCGCCGGCGGGGGTAGCGGTCAAGAGACCCAGTACTTC

j_call: TRBJ2-1
d_call: TRBD1
v_call: TRBV3-1/TRBV3-2
clone_size: .
cdr3_aa: CASSRLRDSNEQFF
cdr3_nt: TGTGCCAGCAGCCGACTACGGGACAGCAATGAGCAGTTCTTC

j_call: TRBJ1-1
d_call: .
v_call: TRBV6-5
clone_size: once
cdr3_aa: CASSYSPRQTEAFF
cdr3_nt: TGTGCCAGCAGTTACTCCCCTAGACAGACTGAAGCTTTCTTT